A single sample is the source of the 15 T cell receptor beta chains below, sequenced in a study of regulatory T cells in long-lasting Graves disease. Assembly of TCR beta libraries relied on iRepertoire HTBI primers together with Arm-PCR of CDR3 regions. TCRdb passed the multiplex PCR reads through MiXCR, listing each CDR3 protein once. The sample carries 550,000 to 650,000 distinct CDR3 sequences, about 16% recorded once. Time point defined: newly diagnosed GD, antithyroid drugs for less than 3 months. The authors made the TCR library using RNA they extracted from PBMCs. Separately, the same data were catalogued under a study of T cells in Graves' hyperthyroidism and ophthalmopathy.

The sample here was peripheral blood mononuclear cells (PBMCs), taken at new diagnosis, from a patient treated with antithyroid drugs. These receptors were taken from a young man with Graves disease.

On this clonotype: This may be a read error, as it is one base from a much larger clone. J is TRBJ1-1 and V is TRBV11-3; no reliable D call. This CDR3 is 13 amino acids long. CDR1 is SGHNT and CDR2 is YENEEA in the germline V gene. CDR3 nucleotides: TGTGCCGGCAGCTTAGAGCTGGACACTGAAGCTTTCTTT. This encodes CAGSLELDTEAFF.

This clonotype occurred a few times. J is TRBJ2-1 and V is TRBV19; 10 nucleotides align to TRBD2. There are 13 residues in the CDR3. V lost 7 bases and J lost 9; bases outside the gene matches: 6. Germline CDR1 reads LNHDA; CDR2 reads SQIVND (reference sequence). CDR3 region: CASTLAGAPEQFF. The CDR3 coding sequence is TGTGCCAGTACTCTAGCGGGAGCCCCTGAGCAGTTCTTC.

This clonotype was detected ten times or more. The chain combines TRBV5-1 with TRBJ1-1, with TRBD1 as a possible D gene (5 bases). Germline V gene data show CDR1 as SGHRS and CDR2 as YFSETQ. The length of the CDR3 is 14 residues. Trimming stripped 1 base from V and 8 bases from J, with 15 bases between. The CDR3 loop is CASSLRSGGVEAFF. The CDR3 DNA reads TGCGCCAGCAGCTTGAGGTCGGGAGGGGTGGAAGCTTTCTTT. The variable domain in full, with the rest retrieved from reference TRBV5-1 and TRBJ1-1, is KAGVTQTPRYLIKTRGQQVTLSCSPISGHRSVSWYQQTPGQGLQFLFEYFSETQRNKGNFPGRFSGRQFSNSRSEMNVSTLELGDSALYLCASSLRSGGVEAFFGQGTRLTVV.

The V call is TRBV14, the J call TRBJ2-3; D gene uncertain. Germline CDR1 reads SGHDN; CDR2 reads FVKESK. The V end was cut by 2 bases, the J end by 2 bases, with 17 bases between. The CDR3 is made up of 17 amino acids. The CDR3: CASSQRSARQLTDTQYF. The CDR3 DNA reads TGTGCCAGCAGCCAACGAAGTGCTAGGCAGCTCACAGATACGCAGTATTTT.

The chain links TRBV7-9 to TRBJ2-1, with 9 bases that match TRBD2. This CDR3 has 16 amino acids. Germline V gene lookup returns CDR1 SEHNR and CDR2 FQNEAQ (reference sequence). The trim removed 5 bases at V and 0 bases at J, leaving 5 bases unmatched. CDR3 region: CASSPTSGYSYNEQFF. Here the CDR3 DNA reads TGTGCCAGCAGCCCGACTAGCGGTTACTCCTACAATGAGCAGTTCTTC.

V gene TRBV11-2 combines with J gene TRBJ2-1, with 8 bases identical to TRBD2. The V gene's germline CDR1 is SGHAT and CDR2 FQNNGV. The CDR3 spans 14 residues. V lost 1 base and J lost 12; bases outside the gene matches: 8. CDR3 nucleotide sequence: TGTGCCAGCAGCTTAGCTGCGGGAGGAGGGGGGCAGTTCTTC. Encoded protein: CASSLAAGGGGQFF.

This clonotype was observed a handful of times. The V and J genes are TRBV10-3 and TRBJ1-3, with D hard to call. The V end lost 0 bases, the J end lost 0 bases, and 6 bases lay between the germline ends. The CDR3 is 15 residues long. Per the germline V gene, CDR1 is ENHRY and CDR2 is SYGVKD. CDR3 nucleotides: TGTGCCATCAGTGAGTCGATCCTCTCTGGAAACACCATATATTTT. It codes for CAISESILSGNTIYF.

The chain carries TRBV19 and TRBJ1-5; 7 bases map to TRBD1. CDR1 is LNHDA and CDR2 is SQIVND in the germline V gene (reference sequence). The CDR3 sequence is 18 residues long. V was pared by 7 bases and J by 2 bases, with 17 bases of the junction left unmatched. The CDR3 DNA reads TGTGCCAGTACGGACGGCGGGTGGGGGACAGAACGCAATCAGCCCCAGCATTTT. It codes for CASTDGGWGTERNQPQHF.

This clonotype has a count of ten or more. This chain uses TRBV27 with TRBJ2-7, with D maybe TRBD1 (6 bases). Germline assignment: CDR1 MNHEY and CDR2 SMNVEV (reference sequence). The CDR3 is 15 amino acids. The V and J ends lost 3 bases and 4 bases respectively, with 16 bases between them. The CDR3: CASSFFGGRTYEQYF. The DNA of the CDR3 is TGTGCCAGCAGTTTCTTTGGGGGCCGCACATACGAGCAGTACTTC.

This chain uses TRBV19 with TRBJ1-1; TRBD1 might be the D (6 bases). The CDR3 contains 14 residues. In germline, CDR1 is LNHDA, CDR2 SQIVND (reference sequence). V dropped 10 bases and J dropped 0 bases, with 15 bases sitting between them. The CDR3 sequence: CATGGQGMNTEAFF. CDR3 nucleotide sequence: TGTGCCACTGGGGGGCAGGGAATGAACACTGAAGCTTTCTTT.

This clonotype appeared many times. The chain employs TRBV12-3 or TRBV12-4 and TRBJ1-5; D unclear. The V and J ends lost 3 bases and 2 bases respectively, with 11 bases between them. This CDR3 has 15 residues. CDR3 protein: CASSLGSLGNQPQHF. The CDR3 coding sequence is TGTGCCAGCAGTTTGGGCAGCCTGGGCAATCAGCCCCAGCATTTT.

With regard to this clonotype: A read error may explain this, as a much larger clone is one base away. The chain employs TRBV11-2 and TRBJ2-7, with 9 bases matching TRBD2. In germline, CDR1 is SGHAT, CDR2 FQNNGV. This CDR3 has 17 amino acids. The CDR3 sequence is CASSLVPSGTLAGERYF. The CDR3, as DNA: TGTGCCAGCAGCCTGGTCCCTAGCGGGACCCTGGCGGGCGAGCGGTACTTC.

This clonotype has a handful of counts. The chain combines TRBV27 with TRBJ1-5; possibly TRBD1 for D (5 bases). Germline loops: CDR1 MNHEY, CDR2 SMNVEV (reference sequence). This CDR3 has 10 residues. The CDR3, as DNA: TGTACATCGGGACGGGAGCCCCAGCATTTT. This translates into CTSGREPQHF.

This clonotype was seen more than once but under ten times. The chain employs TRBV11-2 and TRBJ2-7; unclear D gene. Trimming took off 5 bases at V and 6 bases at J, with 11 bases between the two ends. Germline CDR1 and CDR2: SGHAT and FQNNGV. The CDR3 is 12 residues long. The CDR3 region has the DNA TGTGCCAGCAGCCCGGTGCCGGGCGAGCAGTACTTC. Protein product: CASSPVPGEQYF.

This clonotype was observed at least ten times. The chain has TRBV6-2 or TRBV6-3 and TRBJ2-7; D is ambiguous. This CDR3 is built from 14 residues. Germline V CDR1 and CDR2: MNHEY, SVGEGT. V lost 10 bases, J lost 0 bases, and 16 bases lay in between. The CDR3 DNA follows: TGTGCCATATCCTCGGACGGAAGCTCCTACGAGCAGTACTTC. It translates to CAISSDGSSYEQYF.